Included here is one T cell receptor (beta chain) sequence, with context. Its antigen is unknown. The sample is drawn from a study of cytotoxic CD8 clonotypes in ibrutinib-treated CLL. Study-level background: The group held approximately eleven relapsed/refractory and roughly 15 treatment-naive patients, with fewer than 18 IGHV unmutated. Findings of the study overall: Sample timing was unmatched between remission and later-progressing patients; lymph nodes unstudied. Baseline clonality exceeded age-matched healthy donors and tracked circulating CD8+ T-cell counts. Contraction or stability on treatment characterized the public clonotypes, which were uncommon.

Trimming stripped 5 bases from V and 5 bases from J, with 18 bases between. The CDR3 has 15 amino acids. CDR1 and CDR2 (germline): LNHDA, SQIVND (reference sequence). The data were produced by immunoSEQ multiplex PCR, yet TCRdb's version contains in-frame clones alone and is incomplete. The table includes over 120,000 clones, over 75% detected once. The receptor was isolated from a human donor with chronic lymphocytic leukemia. The sequences come from PBMCs, collected after 36 months of ibrutinib treatment. V usage is TRBV19 and J usage is TRBJ1-1; perhaps TRBD1 as D (5 bases). The CDR3 DNA reads as TGTGCCAGTAGTCCCCCGCGTGGGGGGGAAACTGAAGCTTTCTTT. Translating gives CASSPPRGGETEAFF.